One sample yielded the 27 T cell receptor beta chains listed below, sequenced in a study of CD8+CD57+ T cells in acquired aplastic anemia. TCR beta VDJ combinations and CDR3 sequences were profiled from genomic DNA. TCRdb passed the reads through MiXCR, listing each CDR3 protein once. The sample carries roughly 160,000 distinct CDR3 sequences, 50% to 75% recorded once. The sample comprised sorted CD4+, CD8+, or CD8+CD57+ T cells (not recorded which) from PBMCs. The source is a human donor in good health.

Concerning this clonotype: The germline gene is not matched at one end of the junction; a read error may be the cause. CDR3 loop: CSARGGDNHPQHF. DNA of the CDR3: TGCAGTGCTAGGGGCGGGGACAATCATCCCCAGCATTTT. This sequence joins TRBV20-1 and TRBJ1-5, with D possibly matching TRBD1 (6 bases). The length of the CDR3 is 13 residues. Germline V gene lookup returns CDR1 DFQATT and CDR2 SNEGSKA (reference sequence).

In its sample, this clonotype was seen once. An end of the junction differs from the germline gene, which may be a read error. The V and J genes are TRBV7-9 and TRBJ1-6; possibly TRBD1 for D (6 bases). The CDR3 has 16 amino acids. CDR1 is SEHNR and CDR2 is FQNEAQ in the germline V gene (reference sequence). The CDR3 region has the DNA TGCGCCAGCAGCTTGGATGGGGGCGCCTATAATTCACCCCTCCACTTT. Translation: CASSLDGGAYNSPLHF.

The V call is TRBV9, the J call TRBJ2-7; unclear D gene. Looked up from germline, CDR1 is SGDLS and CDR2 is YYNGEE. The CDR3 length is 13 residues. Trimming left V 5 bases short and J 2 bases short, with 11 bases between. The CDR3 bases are TGTGCCAGCAGTTTACAATATACCTACGAGCAGTACTTC. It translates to CASSLQYTYEQYF.

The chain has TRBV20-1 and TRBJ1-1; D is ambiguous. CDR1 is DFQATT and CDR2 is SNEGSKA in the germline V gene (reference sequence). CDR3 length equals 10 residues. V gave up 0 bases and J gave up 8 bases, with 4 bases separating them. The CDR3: CSARDREAFF. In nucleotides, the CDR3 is TGCAGTGCTAGAGACAGGGAAGCTTTCTTT.

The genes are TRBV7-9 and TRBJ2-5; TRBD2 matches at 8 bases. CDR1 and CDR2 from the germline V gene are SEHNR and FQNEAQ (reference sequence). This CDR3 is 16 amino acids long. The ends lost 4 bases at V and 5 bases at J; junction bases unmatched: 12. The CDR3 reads CASSWPSREGGETQYF. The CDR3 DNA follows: TGTGCCAGCAGCTGGCCTAGCCGGGAGGGAGGGGAGACCCAGTACTTC. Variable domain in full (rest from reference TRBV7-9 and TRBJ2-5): DTGVSQNPRHKITKRGQNVTFRCDPISEHNRLYWYRQTLGQGPEFLTYFQNEAQLEKSRLLSDRFSAERPKGSFSTLEIQRTEQGDSAMYLCASSWPSREGGETQYFGPGTRLLVL.

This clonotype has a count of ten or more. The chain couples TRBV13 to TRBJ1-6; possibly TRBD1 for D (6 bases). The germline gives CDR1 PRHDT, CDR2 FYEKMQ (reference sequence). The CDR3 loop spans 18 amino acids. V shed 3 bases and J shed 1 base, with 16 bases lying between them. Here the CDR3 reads CASSLGPGVGSYNSPLHF. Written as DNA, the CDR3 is TGTGCCAGCAGCTTGGGCCCAGGGGTGGGTTCCTATAATTCACCCCTCCACTTT.

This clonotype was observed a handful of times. The CDR3 DNA reads TGTGCCAGCAGCGAAGGGACAACGGGATCACCCCTCCACTTT. It is translated as CASSEGTTGSPLHF. The gene calls are TRBV9 and TRBJ1-6; D perhaps matches TRBD1 (6 bases). From germline, CDR1 is SGDLS and CDR2 YYNGEE. The CDR3 totals 14 residues. V was clipped by 3 bases and J by 10 bases, with 14 bases between them.

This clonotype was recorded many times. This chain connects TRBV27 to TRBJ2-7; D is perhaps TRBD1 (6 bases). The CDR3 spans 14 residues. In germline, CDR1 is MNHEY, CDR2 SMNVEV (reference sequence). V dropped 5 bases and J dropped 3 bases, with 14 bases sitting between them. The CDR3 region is CASSTLDSLYEQYF. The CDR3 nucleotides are TGTGCCAGCAGTACCCTGGACAGCCTCTACGAGCAGTACTTC.

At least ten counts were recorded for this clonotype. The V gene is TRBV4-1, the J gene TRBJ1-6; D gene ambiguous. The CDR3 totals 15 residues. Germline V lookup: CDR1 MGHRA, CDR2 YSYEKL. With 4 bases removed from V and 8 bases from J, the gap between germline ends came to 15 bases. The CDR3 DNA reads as TGCGCCAGCAGCCTTCCCGGGAGAAGGGATTCACCCCTCCACTTT. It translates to CASSLPGRRDSPLHF.

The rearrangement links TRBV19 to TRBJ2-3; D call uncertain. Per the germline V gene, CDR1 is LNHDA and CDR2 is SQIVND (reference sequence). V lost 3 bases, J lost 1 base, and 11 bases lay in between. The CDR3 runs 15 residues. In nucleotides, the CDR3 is TGTGCCAGTAGTATTCGGGCCGCCGGCACAGATACGCAGTATTTT. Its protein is CASSIRAAGTDTQYF.

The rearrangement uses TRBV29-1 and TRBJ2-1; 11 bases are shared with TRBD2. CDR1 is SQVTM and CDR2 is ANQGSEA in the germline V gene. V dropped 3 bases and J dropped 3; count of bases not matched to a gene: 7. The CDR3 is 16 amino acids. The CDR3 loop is CSVEQDSGGGYNEQFF. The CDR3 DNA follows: TGCAGCGTTGAGCAGGATAGCGGGGGGGGCTACAATGAGCAGTTCTTC.

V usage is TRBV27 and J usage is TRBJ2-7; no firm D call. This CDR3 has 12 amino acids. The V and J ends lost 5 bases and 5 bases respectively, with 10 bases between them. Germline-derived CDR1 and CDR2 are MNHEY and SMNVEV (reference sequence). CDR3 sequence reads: CASSSEMNEQYF. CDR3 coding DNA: TGTGCCAGCAGTAGCGAGATGAACGAGCAGTACTTC.

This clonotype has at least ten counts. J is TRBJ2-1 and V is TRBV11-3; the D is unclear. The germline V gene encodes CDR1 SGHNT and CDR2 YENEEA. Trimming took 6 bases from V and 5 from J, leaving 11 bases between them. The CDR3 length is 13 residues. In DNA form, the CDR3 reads TGTGCCAGCAGACCGGGTCCAGACAATGAGCAGTTCTTC. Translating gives CASRPGPDNEQFF.

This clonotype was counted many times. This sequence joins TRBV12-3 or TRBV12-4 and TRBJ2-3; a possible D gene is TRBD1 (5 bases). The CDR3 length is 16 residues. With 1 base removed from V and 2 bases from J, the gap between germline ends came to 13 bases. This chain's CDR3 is CASSLGYQGPTDTQYF. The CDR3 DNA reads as TGTGCCAGCAGTTTAGGATATCAGGGCCCCACAGATACGCAGTATTTT.

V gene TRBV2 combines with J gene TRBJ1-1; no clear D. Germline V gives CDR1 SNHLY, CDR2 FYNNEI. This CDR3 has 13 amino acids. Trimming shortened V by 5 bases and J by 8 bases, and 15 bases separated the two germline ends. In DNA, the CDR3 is TGTGCCAGCAGTTATAAACAGCTCGGGGAAGCTTTCTTT. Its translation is CASSYKQLGEAFF.

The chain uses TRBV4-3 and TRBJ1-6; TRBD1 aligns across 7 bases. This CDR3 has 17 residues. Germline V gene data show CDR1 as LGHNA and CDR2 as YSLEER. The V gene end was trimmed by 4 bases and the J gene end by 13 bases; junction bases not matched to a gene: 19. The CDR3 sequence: CASSPWEGAITQWPLHF. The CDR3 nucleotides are TGCGCCAGCAGCCCCTGGGAGGGGGCGATCACCCAATGGCCCCTCCACTTT.

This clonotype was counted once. The CDR3 region has the DNA TGTGCCAGCAGTGAATATCCGGGTTCGGCAACTAATGAAAAACTGTTTTTT. Its protein is CASSEYPGSATNEKLFF. The genes are TRBV25-1 and TRBJ1-4; D is undetermined. The CDR3 runs to 17 residues. Trimming took 0 bases from V and 0 from J, leaving 11 bases between them. CDR1 is MGHDK and CDR2 is SYGVNS in the germline V gene.

CDR3 coding DNA: TGCAGTGCTATCCGCGCCGAGACAGGGAGTCACGAGCAGTACTTC. As protein: CSAIRAETGSHEQYF. The chain employs TRBV20-1 and TRBJ2-7; 7 bases match TRBD1. There are 15 residues in the CDR3. With 4 bases clipped from V and 5 bases from J, the junction kept 14 bases outside the gene matches. Germline-derived CDR1 and CDR2 are DFQATT and SNEGSKA (reference sequence).

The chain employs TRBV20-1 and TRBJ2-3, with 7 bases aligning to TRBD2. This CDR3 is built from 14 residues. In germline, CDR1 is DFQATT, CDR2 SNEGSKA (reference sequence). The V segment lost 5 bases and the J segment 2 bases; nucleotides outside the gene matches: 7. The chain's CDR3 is CSAGGTIPTDTQYF. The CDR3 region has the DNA TGCAGTGCTGGGGGGACTATACCCACAGATACGCAGTATTTT.

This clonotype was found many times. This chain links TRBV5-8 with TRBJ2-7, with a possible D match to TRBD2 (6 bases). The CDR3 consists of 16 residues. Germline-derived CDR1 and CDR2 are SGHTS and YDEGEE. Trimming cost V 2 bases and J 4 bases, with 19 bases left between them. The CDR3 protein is CASSFTTPAGGYEQYF. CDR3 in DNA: TGTGCCAGCAGCTTCACGACACCCGCTGGGGGGTACGAGCAGTACTTC.

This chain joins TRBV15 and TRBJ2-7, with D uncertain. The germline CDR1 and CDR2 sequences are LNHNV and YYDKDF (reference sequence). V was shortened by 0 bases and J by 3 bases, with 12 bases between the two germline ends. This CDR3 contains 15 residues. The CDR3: CATSRDLGGFYEQYF. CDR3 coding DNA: TGTGCCACCAGCAGAGATCTGGGCGGATTCTACGAGCAGTACTTC.

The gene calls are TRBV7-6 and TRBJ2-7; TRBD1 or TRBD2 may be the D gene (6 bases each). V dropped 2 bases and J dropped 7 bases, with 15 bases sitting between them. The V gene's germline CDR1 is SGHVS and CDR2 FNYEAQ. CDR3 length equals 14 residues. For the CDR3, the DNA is TGTGCCAGCAGCTTATTGGAGGGAACAGGGGAGCAGTACTTC. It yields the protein CASSLLEGTGEQYF.

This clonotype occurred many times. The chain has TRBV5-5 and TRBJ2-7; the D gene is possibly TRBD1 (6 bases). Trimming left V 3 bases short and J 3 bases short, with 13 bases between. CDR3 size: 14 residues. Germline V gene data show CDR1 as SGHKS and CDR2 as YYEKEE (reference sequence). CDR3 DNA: TGTGCCAGCAGCTGGCTACAACAGGGCTACGAGCAGTACTTC. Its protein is CASSWLQQGYEQYF.

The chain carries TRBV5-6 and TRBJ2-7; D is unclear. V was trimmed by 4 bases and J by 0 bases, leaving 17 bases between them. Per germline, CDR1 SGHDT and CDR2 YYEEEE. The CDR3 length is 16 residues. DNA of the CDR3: TGTGCCAGCAGCCCACGGTTTATCTTAAACTCCTACGAGCAGTACTTC. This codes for CASSPRFILNSYEQYF. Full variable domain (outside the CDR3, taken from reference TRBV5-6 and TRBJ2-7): DAGVTQSPTHLIKTRGQQVTLRCSPKSGHDTVSWYQQALGQGPQFIFQYYEEEERQRGNFPDRFSGHQFPNYSSELNVNALLLGDSALYLCASSPRFILNSYEQYFGPGTRLTVT.

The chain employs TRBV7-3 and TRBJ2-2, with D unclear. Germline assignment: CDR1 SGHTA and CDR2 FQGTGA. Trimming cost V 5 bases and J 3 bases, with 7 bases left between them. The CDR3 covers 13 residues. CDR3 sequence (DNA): TGTGCCAGCAGCGTCCGAGACACCGGGGAGCTGTTTTTT. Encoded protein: CASSVRDTGELFF.

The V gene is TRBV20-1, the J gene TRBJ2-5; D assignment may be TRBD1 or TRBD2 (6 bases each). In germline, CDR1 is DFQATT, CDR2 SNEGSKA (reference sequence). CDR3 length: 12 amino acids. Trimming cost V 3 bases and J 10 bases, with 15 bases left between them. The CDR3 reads CSASPPRGDQYF. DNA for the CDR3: TGCAGTGCTAGTCCTCCGAGGGGGGACCAGTACTTC.

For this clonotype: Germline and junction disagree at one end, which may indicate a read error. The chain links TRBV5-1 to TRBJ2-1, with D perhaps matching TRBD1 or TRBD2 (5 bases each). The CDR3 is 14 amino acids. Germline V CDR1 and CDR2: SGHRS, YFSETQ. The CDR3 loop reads CASSGDQACNGQFF. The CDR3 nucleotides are TGCGCCAGCAGTGGGGACCAAGCCTGCAATGGGCAGTTCTTC.